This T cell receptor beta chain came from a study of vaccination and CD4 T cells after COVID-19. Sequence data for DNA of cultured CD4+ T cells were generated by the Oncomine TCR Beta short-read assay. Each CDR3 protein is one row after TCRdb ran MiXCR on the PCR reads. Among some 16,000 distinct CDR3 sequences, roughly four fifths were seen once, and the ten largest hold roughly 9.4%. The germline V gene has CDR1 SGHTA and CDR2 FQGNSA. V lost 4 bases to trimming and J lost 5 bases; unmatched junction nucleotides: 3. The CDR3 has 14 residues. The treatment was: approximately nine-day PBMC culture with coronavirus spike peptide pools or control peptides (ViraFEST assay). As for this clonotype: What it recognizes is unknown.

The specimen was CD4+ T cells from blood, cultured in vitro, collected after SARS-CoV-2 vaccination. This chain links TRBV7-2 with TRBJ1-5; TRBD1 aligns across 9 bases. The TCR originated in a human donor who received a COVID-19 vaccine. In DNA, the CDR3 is TGTGCCAGCAGCTGGGACAGGGAATATCAGCCCCAGCATTTT. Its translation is CASSWDREYQPQHF.